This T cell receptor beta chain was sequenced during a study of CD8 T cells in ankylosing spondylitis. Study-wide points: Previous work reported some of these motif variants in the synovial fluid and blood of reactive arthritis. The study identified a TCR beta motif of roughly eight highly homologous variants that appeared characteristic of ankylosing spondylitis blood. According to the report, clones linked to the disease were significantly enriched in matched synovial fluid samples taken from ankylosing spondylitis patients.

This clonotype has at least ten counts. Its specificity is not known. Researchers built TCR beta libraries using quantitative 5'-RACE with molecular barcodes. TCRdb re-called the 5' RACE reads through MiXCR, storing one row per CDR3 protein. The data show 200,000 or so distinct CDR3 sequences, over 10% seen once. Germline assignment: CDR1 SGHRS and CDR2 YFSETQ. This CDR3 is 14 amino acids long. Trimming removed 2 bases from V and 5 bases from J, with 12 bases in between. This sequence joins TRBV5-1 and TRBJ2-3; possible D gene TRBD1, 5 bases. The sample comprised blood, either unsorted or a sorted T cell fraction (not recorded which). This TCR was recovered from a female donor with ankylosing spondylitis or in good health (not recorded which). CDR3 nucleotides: TGCGCCAGCAGCTTAACAGGTCTTGGAGATACGCAGTATTTT. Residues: CASSLTGLGDTQYF.